Below are 28 T cell receptor beta chains sequenced from a single sample in a study of cytotoxic CD8 clonotypes in ibrutinib-treated CLL. Here immunoSEQ multiplex PCR was the method, and the copy in TCRdb shows in-frame clones only, minus some. This sample has some 200,000 clones, with approximately 72% found just once. Sample: PBMCs, taken after 24 months of ibrutinib treatment. The receptors shown here come from a human donor with chronic lymphocytic leukemia.

The rearrangement links TRBV4-1 to TRBJ2-7; 10 positions agree with TRBD2. CDR3 size: 15 residues. Germline-derived CDR1 and CDR2 are MGHRA and YSYEKL. Trimming cost V 4 bases and J 3 bases; bases outside gene matches: 6. CDR3 DNA sequence: TGCGCCAGCAGCCCCCACGGGACTAGCGTCTACGAGCAGTACTTC. This codes for CASSPHGTSVYEQYF.

J is TRBJ2-5 and V is TRBV9, with 8 positions matching TRBD2. The CDR3 runs to 18 residues. Germline assignment: CDR1 SGDLS and CDR2 YYNGEE. Germline trimming cut 0 bases from V and 2 bases from J; bases unmatched to any gene: 12. CDR3 sequence (DNA): TGTGCCAGCAGCGTAGCGGGTAGCGCGGGAGGACGGCAAGAGACCCAGTACTTC. This gives the protein CASSVAGSAGGRQETQYF.

This clone was recorded a few times. The V and J genes are TRBV6-1 and TRBJ2-1; the match to TRBD2 covers 10 bases. Unmatched junction bases numbered 7, after V lost 3 bases and J lost 8 bases. From germline, CDR1 is MNHNS and CDR2 SASEGT. CDR3 size: 15 residues. CDR3 protein: CASSDYLAGVDEQFF. The CDR3 nucleotides read TGTGCCAGCAGTGATTACCTAGCGGGAGTGGATGAGCAGTTCTTC.

V gene TRBV7-2 combines with J gene TRBJ2-4; D is uncertain. The CDR3 contains 16 residues. CDR1 is SGHTA and CDR2 is FQGNSA in the germline V gene. The V gene lost 6 bases and the J gene lost 3 bases, with 18 bases spanning the gap. The CDR3 DNA follows: TGTGCCAGCAGGGAGAGAACCATAGCATACAAAAACATTCAGTACTTC. Translation: CASRERTIAYKNIQYF. The whole variable domain, filled in from reference TRBV7-2 and TRBJ2-4, reads GAGVSQSPSNKVTEKGKDVELRCDPISGHTALYWYRQSLGQGLEFLIYFQGNSAPDKSGLPSDRFSAERTGGSVSTLTIQRTQQEDSAVYLCASRERTIAYKNIQYFGAGTRLSVL.

The V and J genes are TRBV4-3 and TRBJ1-3; D is uncertain. CDR1 is LGHNA, CDR2 YSLEER, per germline. The CDR3 runs 16 residues. The V and J ends lost 0 bases and 2 bases respectively, with 11 bases between them. CDR3 amino acids: CASSQDRQTTGNTIYF. CDR3 nucleotides: TGCGCCAGCAGCCAAGATCGTCAGACCACTGGAAACACCATATATTTT.

V is TRBV11-3 and J is TRBJ2-3; D perhaps matches TRBD1 (6 bases). With 5 bases removed from V and 4 bases from J, the gap between germline ends came to 16 bases. The germline gives CDR1 SGHNT, CDR2 YENEEA. The CDR3 loop spans 15 amino acids. The CDR3 DNA reads TGTGCCAGCAGCCAACAGGGAAAGGGGCCAGATACGCAGTATTTT. Protein product: CASSQQGKGPDTQYF.

The V call is TRBV30, the J call TRBJ2-7; 7 positions match TRBD2. The CDR3 covers 11 residues. Germline V gene lookup returns CDR1 GTSNPN and CDR2 SVGIG (reference sequence). In DNA form, the CDR3 reads TGTGGACTAGCAAACTCCTACGAGCAGTACTTC. Protein: CGLANSYEQYF.

This sequence joins TRBV30 and TRBJ2-2, with 7 bases matching TRBD2. The CDR3 is 17 amino acids. V shed 0 bases, J shed 3 bases, and the junction held 10 bases outside the gene matches. Germline V gene sequence: CDR1 GTSNPN, CDR2 SVGIG (reference sequence). CDR3 sequence reads: CAWSVKTGTTDTGELFF. The CDR3 DNA is TGTGCCTGGAGTGTAAAAACCGGGACTACCGACACCGGGGAGCTGTTTTTT.

As for this clone: One end of the junction varies from germline; a read error may be responsible. The chain uses TRBV5-1 and TRBJ2-1; 7 bases map to TRBD2. In germline, CDR1 is SGHRS, CDR2 YFSETQ. This CDR3 spans 14 amino acids. CDR3 protein: CASSLYRDYDEQFF. The CDR3 region has the DNA TGCGCCAGCAGCTTGTATAGGGACTACGATGAGCAGTTCTTC.

The chain carries TRBV5-1 and TRBJ2-1; 9 bases match TRBD1. V shed 4 bases and J 8 bases; nucleotides not matched to a gene: 4. The CDR3 sequence is 13 residues long. The germline gives CDR1 SGHRS, CDR2 YFSETQ. CDR3 nucleotides: TGCGCCAGCAGCAAACAGGGGGCCTATGAGCAGTTCTTC. Its translation: CASSKQGAYEQFF.

This CDR3 is CASSPISGDNQPQHF. The CDR3 bases are TGTGCCAGCTCACCGATTTCAGGGGATAATCAGCCCCAGCATTTT. This rearrangement joins TRBV18 to TRBJ1-5, with D possibly matching TRBD1 (6 bases). Per germline, CDR1 KGHSH and CDR2 LQKENI. This CDR3 has 15 amino acids. Trimming pared 3 bases from V and 4 bases from J, leaving 13 bases between.

The chain employs TRBV5-1 and TRBJ2-7; either TRBD1 or TRBD2 may supply D (5 bases each). This CDR3 contains 14 residues. CDR1 is SGHRS and CDR2 is YFSETQ in the germline V gene. V shed 0 bases and J shed 5 bases, with 12 bases lying between them. CDR3 loop: CASSLVEGSNEQYF. In nucleotides, the CDR3 is TGCGCCAGCAGCTTGGTAGAGGGGAGCAACGAGCAGTACTTC. The whole variable domain, filled in from reference TRBV5-1 and TRBJ2-7, reads KAGVTQTPRYLIKTRGQQVTLSCSPISGHRSVSWYQQTPGQGLQFLFEYFSETQRNKGNFPGRFSGRQFSNSRSEMNVSTLELGDSALYLCASSLVEGSNEQYFGPGTRLTVT.

The chain has TRBV5-1 and TRBJ2-1, with TRBD1 matching over 7 bases. Per the germline V gene, CDR1 is SGHRS and CDR2 is YFSETQ. This CDR3 contains 15 residues. The V segment lost 5 bases and the J segment 5 bases; nucleotides outside the gene matches: 10. CDR3 nucleotide sequence: TGCGCCAGCAGGGAAGGGGGCGGTCTCGACAATGAGCAGTTCTTC. This gives the protein CASREGGGLDNEQFF.

On this clone: The same CDR3 arises from other DNA sequences in this sample as well. This sequence joins TRBV19 and TRBJ2-7; 8 nucleotides match TRBD1. With V trimmed by 3 bases and J by 3 bases, 1 base remained unmatched. The CDR3 consists of 13 residues. CDR1 LNHDA and CDR2 SQIVND come from the germline V gene (reference sequence). The CDR3 is CASSIGQGYEQYF. CDR3 DNA sequence: TGTGCCAGTAGTATCGGACAGGGCTACGAGCAGTACTTC.

The chain employs TRBV6-1 and TRBJ2-3, with 8 positions matching TRBD1. V gave up 3 bases and J gave up 4 bases; unmatched junction bases: 6. Germline-derived CDR1 and CDR2 are MNHNS and SASEGT. The CDR3 contains 15 residues. In nucleotides, the CDR3 is TGTGCCAGCAGTGACCGGGACAGGAGGTCAGATACGCAGTATTTT. Translation gives CASSDRDRRSDTQYF.

The chain uses TRBV6-1 and TRBJ2-7; 14 bases align to TRBD2. This CDR3 is 13 amino acids long. V shed 6 bases, J shed 8 bases, and the junction held 3 bases outside the gene matches. CDR1 and CDR2 from the germline V gene are MNHNS and SASEGT. The DNA for the CDR3 is TGTGCCAGCAGCGGACTAGCGGGAGGTAAGCAGTACTTC. Its translation is CASSGLAGGKQYF.

This sequence joins TRBV15 and TRBJ1-3; D gene unclear. Trimming pared 0 bases from V and 7 bases from J, leaving 10 bases between. This CDR3 contains 14 residues. Germline CDR1 reads LNHNV; CDR2 reads YYDKDF (reference sequence). The CDR3 loop reads CATSRDRARNTIYF. As DNA, the CDR3 is TGTGCCACCAGCAGAGATAGGGCGCGGAACACCATATATTTT.

This clone was counted only a few times. The J gene is TRBJ2-6, the V gene TRBV4-1, with 8 bases fitting TRBD1. In germline, CDR1 is MGHRA, CDR2 YSYEKL. J lost 2 bases, V lost 4 bases, and 13 bases had no gene match. This CDR3 region has 19 residues. Here the CDR3 reads CASSLPPIDRGAGANVLTF. The CDR3 DNA is TGCGCCAGCAGCCTCCCTCCTATCGACAGGGGTGCTGGGGCCAACGTCCTGACTTTC.

This clone has just a few counts. This chain uses TRBV6-5 with TRBJ2-2, with D perhaps matching TRBD1 (6 bases). Germline CDR1 reads MNHEY; CDR2 reads SVGAGI. The germline V and J ends were trimmed by 2 bases and 6 bases, with 13 bases remaining between them. This CDR3 is 15 amino acids long. The chain's CDR3 is CASSYLFDRPGELFF. CDR3 DNA: TGTGCCAGCAGTTACCTCTTCGACAGGCCCGGGGAGCTGTTTTTT.

The chain employs TRBV29-1 and TRBJ1-1; possibly TRBD1 for D (6 bases). Per germline, CDR1 SQVTM and CDR2 ANQGSEA. CDR3 length: 15 amino acids. Trimming shortened V by 2 bases and J by 0 bases, and 13 bases separated the two germline ends. CDR3 amino acids: CSVEYQGRMNTEAFF. CDR3 in DNA: TGCAGCGTTGAATATCAGGGGAGAATGAACACTGAAGCTTTCTTT.

The table lists this clone with a few counts. This rearrangement joins TRBV7-2 to TRBJ2-4; 11 positions agree with TRBD2. The V gene's germline CDR1 is SGHTA and CDR2 FQGNSA. Trimming at V came to 5 bases and at J to 15 bases, leaving 15 bases not matched to a gene. This CDR3 is 15 amino acids long. The CDR3, as DNA: TGTGCCAGCAGCCCCGGACTAGCGGGCTCCCCTGGGGTGTACTTC. The encoded protein is CASSPGLAGSPGVYF.

The chain couples TRBV5-8 to TRBJ2-3; 11 nucleotides align to TRBD2. There are 17 residues in the CDR3. CDR1 is SGHTS and CDR2 is YDEGEE in the germline V gene. V shed 0 bases, J shed 4 bases, and the junction held 7 bases outside the gene matches. CDR3 in amino acids: CASSLELLAGASDTQYF. Here the CDR3 DNA reads TGTGCCAGCAGCTTGGAGTTACTAGCGGGAGCCTCAGATACGCAGTATTTT.

The chain combines TRBV6-4 with TRBJ2-4; the D gene is possibly TRBD1 (6 bases). Trimming left V 8 bases short and J 9 bases short, with 20 bases between. The CDR3 sequence is 14 residues long. From germline, CDR1 is MRHNA and CDR2 SNTAGT. The CDR3 DNA sequence: TGTGCCAGCGCCCAGGACAGTGTCGGAAGCATTCAGTACTTC. Amino acids: CASAQDSVGSIQYF.

V and J are TRBV4-2 and TRBJ1-5, with D uncertain. With 0 bases removed from V and 9 bases from J, the gap between germline ends came to 9 bases. The CDR3 spans 13 residues. Germline V gene sequence: CDR1 LGHNA, CDR2 YNFKEQ. The CDR3 DNA reads TGTGCCAGCAGCCAAGACCTTCAGATGCCCCAGCATTTT. Amino acid sequence: CASSQDLQMPQHF.

This rearrangement joins TRBV19 to TRBJ2-1; 13 bases match TRBD2. There are 16 residues in the CDR3. Germline CDR1 is LNHDA and CDR2 is SQIVND (reference sequence). V shed 3 bases and J 8 bases; nucleotides not matched to a gene: 7. This CDR3 reads CASSIQGTSGIYEQFF. The DNA of the CDR3 is TGTGCCAGTAGTATTCAGGGGACTAGCGGGATCTATGAGCAGTTCTTC.

The V and J genes are TRBV5-4 and TRBJ2-1; D is perhaps TRBD2 (5 bases). The germline V gene encodes CDR1 SGHNT and CDR2 YYREEE (reference sequence). V dropped 4 bases and J dropped 0 bases, with 14 bases sitting between them. The CDR3 is 16 amino acids. CDR3 in amino acids: CASSASGPSSYNEQFF. CDR3 bases: TGTGCCAGCAGCGCCAGCGGACCCAGCTCCTACAATGAGCAGTTCTTC.

The chain uses TRBV6-6 and TRBJ1-3, with D perhaps TRBD1 (5 bases). V was cut by 7 bases and J by 5 bases, with 12 bases left in between. Germline V CDR1 and CDR2: MNHNY, SVGAGI (reference sequence). This CDR3 comprises 13 residues. The CDR3 sequence: CASTQGDRNTIYF. CDR3 nucleotides: TGTGCCAGCACCCAAGGGGACCGAAACACCATATATTTT.

The V and J genes are TRBV9 and TRBJ2-2, with 12 nucleotides matching TRBD2. Germline loops: CDR1 SGDLS, CDR2 YYNGEE. The CDR3 has 17 amino acids. V was clipped by 4 bases and J by 5 bases; unmatched bases: 9. The CDR3 DNA follows: TGTGCCAGCAGCATCGGACTAGCGGGAAGTTTAACCGGGGAGCTGTTTTTT. It translates to CASSIGLAGSLTGELFF. The variable domain in full, completed from reference TRBV9 and TRBJ2-2, reads DSGVTQTPKHLITATGQRVTLRCSPRSGDLSVYWYQQSLDQGLQFLIQYYNGEERAKGNILERFSAQQFPDLHSELNLSSLELGDSALYFCASSIGLAGSLTGELFFGEGSRLTVL.